This T cell receptor beta chain appears in the sequencing data of a study of siplizumab effects on memory and regulatory T cells. Approximately 100,000 TCR templates per sample were sequenced. Clones were read by immunoSEQ multiplex PCR, and TCRdb kept only the in-frame ones, dropping some. The table shows about 80,000 clones, with 85% to 95% occurring only once. The CDR3 spans 11 residues. V was shortened by 7 bases and J by 6 bases, with 11 bases between the two germline ends. Per germline, CDR1 DFQATT and CDR2 SNEGSKA (reference sequence). The sample taken for sequencing was CD8+ T cells sorted from blood. This receptor was obtained from a human donor in good health. The rearrangement joins TRBV20-1 to TRBJ2-3, with D perhaps TRBD2 (5 bases). Here the CDR3 reads CSVPPGDTQYF. For the CDR3, the DNA is TGCAGTGTTCCACCGGGGGATACGCAGTATTTT.